The 29 T cell receptor beta chains in this list originate from one sample, sequenced in a study of response to subunit inactivated influenza vaccine. TCRdb reprocessed the RT-PCR reads via MiXCR and lists one record per CDR3 protein. The sample lists hundreds of thousands of distinct CDR3 sequences, roughly 20% seen once, with approximately 10% in the top ten. The sequenced sample was PBMCs from blood, obtained about 19 months after vaccination. These receptors were taken from a man between 50 and 69 years old who received an inactivated influenza vaccine.

The chain recombines TRBV7-2 with TRBJ2-3; the D gene is possibly TRBD1 (5 bases). This CDR3 spans 14 amino acids. Germline V gene data show CDR1 as SGHTA and CDR2 as FQGNSA. V dropped 7 bases and J dropped 4 bases, with 15 bases sitting between them. The CDR3 bases are TGTGCCAGCAACCTAGACAAAGGGGCAGATACGCAGTATTTT. The encoded protein is CASNLDKGADTQYF.

This clonotype was counted only a few times. The J gene is TRBJ2-3, the V gene TRBV4-1; D call uncertain. V lost 4 bases and J lost 0, with 5 bases in between. Germline CDR1 is MGHRA and CDR2 is YSYEKL. The CDR3 is 13 residues long. The CDR3 is CASSPKSTDTQYF. In nucleotides, the CDR3 is TGCGCCAGCAGCCCGAAGAGCACAGATACGCAGTATTTT.

This clonotype turned up a few times. The rearrangement uses TRBV7-3 and TRBJ2-3, with 8 positions matching TRBD1. Trimming at V came to 2 bases and at J to 3 bases, leaving 4 bases not matched to a gene. Germline V gene lookup returns CDR1 SGHTA and CDR2 FQGTGA. The CDR3 contains 15 residues. CDR3: CASSLAGGWTDTQYF. The CDR3 DNA follows: TGTGCCAGCAGCTTAGCAGGGGGCTGGACAGATACGCAGTATTTT.

The chain joins TRBV27 to TRBJ1-1; no reliable D call. The CDR3 extends over 15 amino acids. Germline CDR1 MNHEY, CDR2 SMNVEV (reference sequence). The V end was cut by 3 bases, the J end by 3 bases, with 14 bases between. The CDR3 is CASSLMGLVDTEAFF. Here the CDR3 DNA reads TGTGCCAGCAGTTTGATGGGTCTCGTCGACACTGAAGCTTTCTTT.

The chain combines TRBV12-3 or TRBV12-4 with TRBJ1-4, with D perhaps matching TRBD1 (6 bases). Trimming cost V 5 bases and J 3 bases, with 16 bases left between them. The CDR3 length is 16 residues. CDR3 sequence: CASSDPGGRANEKLFF. The CDR3 coding sequence is TGTGCCAGCAGTGACCCCGGGGGCAGGGCTAATGAAAAACTGTTTTTT.

This clonotype was detected only a few times. The gene calls are TRBV7-2 and TRBJ1-6, with D perhaps TRBD1 (5 bases). Between the trimmed V and J ends, which lost 7 bases and 13 bases, there was a span of 17 bases. CDR1 and CDR2 (germline): SGHTA, FQGNSA. The CDR3 extends over 13 amino acids. CDR3 sequence reads: CASNLRGGRPLHF. Here the CDR3 DNA reads TGTGCCAGCAACCTACGGGGGGGACGGCCCCTCCACTTT.

In its sample, this clonotype was seen a few times. V and J are TRBV6-1 and TRBJ1-3, with D unclear. V was cut by 7 bases and J by 3 bases, with 10 bases left in between. CDR1 is MNHNS and CDR2 is SASEGT in the germline V gene. The CDR3 sequence is 13 residues long. The CDR3 protein is CASTHPYGNTIYF. The CDR3 nucleotides are TGTGCCAGCACCCACCCGTATGGAAACACCATATATTTT.

This clonotype has a handful of counts. The V gene is TRBV10-3, the J gene TRBJ1-5; D ambiguous. Trimming removed 5 bases from V and 3 bases from J, with 11 bases in between. CDR3 size: 14 residues. Germline-derived CDR1 and CDR2 are ENHRY and SYGVKD. CDR3 nucleotides: TGTGCCATCAGTAGGGCCGGGAACAATCAGCCCCAGCATTTT. Translation: CAISRAGNNQPQHF.

This clonotype was observed a few times. The V and J genes are TRBV7-9 and TRBJ1-2; a weak D match, TRBD1 (5 bases). Trimming took off 1 base at V and 6 bases at J, with 9 bases between the two ends. The germline V gene encodes CDR1 SEHNR and CDR2 FQNEAQ (reference sequence). This CDR3 spans 13 amino acids. CDR3 residues: CASSLEQGHGYTF. The CDR3 DNA sequence: TGTGCCAGCAGCTTAGAGCAGGGCCATGGCTACACCTTC.

This clonotype was observed many times. V and J are TRBV2 and TRBJ1-1; no reliable D call. Germline lookup yields CDR1 SNHLY and CDR2 FYNNEI. V was trimmed by 6 bases and J by 0 bases, leaving 11 bases between them. CDR3 size: 14 residues. The CDR3 spells CASSVRRMNTEAFF. The CDR3 DNA follows: TGTGCCAGCAGCGTCCGCAGGATGAACACTGAAGCTTTCTTT. Full variable domain (rest looked up from reference TRBV2 and TRBJ1-1): EPEVTQTPSHQVTQMGQEVILRCVPISNHLYFYWYRQILGQKVEFLVSFYNNEISEKSEIFDDQFSVERPDGSNFTLKIRSTKLEDSAMYFCASSVRRMNTEAFFGQGTRLTVV.

The chain carries TRBV12-3 or TRBV12-4 and TRBJ1-5, with D perhaps matching TRBD1 (5 bases). V lost 7 bases to trimming and J lost 8 bases, with 21 bases between them. CDR3 length: 15 residues. The CDR3, as DNA: TGTGCCAGCACTCGCATTGGGGGTTTTCCCAAGCCCCAGCATTTT. Translated, it gives CASTRIGGFPKPQHF.

This clonotype was seen a handful of times. The chain joins TRBV28 to TRBJ2-7; D gene uncertain. V was cut by 0 bases and J by 6 bases, with 3 bases left in between. The germline V gene has CDR1 MDHEN and CDR2 SYDVKM. CDR3 length: 11 residues. CDR3 amino acids: CASSLWSEQYF. The CDR3 nucleotides read TGTGCCAGCAGTTTATGGAGCGAGCAGTACTTC.

This clonotype has more than one count but fewer than ten. V usage is TRBV3-1 and J usage is TRBJ2-1; D gene unclear. Trimming pared 4 bases from V and 5 bases from J, leaving 18 bases between. Germline V gives CDR1 LGHDT, CDR2 YNNKEL (reference sequence). The CDR3 has 16 residues. CDR3 in DNA: TGTGCCAGCAGCCCCTGGGGAAATATATGGGACAATGAGCAGTTCTTC. Protein: CASSPWGNIWDNEQFF.

This chain joins TRBV20-1 and TRBJ1-5, with D hard to call. V was shortened by 0 bases and J by 0 bases, with 6 bases between the two germline ends. The CDR3 length is 14 residues. From germline, CDR1 is DFQATT and CDR2 SNEGSKA (reference sequence). CDR3 loop: CSARDSYSNQPQHF. In nucleotides, the CDR3 is TGCAGTGCTAGAGACAGTTATAGCAATCAGCCCCAGCATTTT.

This clonotype was counted ten times or more. The chain recombines TRBV29-1 with TRBJ1-5; D may be TRBD1 (5 bases). V shed 4 bases and J shed 7 bases, with 14 bases lying between them. This CDR3 spans 13 amino acids. CDR1 is SQVTM and CDR2 is ANQGSEA in the germline V gene. The CDR3 sequence is CSVAAGTGQPQHF. In DNA, the CDR3 is TGCAGCGTTGCCGCAGGGACTGGGCAGCCCCAGCATTTT.

In its sample, this clonotype was seen once. The chain is built from TRBV14 and TRBJ2-1, with unresolved D. Germline loops: CDR1 SGHDN, CDR2 FVKESK. This CDR3 contains 12 residues. V was trimmed by 5 bases and J by 15 bases, leaving 17 bases between them. The CDR3 nucleotides are TGTGCCAGCAGCGCTATGCCGGGCCTCAGGTTCTTC. Its protein is CASSAMPGLRFF.

Only a few counts were recorded for this clonotype. The rearrangement joins TRBV28 to TRBJ1-6; D is unresolved. The CDR3 length is 12 residues. Per the germline V gene, CDR1 is MDHEN and CDR2 is SYDVKM. The V and J ends lost 8 bases and 10 bases respectively, with 12 bases between them. In nucleotides, the CDR3 is TGTGCCAGCGCTCTCTTACCCTCACCCCTCCACTTT. Its translation: CASALLPSPLHF.

This clonotype was counted ten times or more. J is TRBJ1-6 and V is TRBV27, with 8 bases identical to TRBD1. Germline CDR1 MNHEY, CDR2 SMNVEV (reference sequence). With 4 bases clipped from V and 6 bases from J, the junction kept 5 bases outside the gene matches. The CDR3 has 15 amino acids. CDR3 region: CASSWWTGFNSPLHF. The CDR3 DNA is TGTGCCAGCAGTTGGTGGACAGGGTTTAATTCACCCCTCCACTTT.

In this sample, this clonotype turned up a few times. The chain couples TRBV6-2 or TRBV6-3 to TRBJ2-1; D may be TRBD1 (6 bases). The germline gives CDR1 MNHEY, CDR2 SVGEGT. The length of the CDR3 is 16 residues. V was pared by 0 bases and J by 4 bases, with 13 bases between. The CDR3 DNA reads TGTGCCAGCAGTTACTCAACAGGGAGAGGTTACAATGAGCAGTTCTTC. This translates into CASSYSTGRGYNEQFF.

The V gene is TRBV7-9, the J gene TRBJ2-1; unclear D gene. The CDR3 loop spans 12 amino acids. Germline V gene data show CDR1 as SEHNR and CDR2 as FQNEAQ (reference sequence). The V end lost 5 bases, the J end lost 8 bases, and 10 bases lay between the germline ends. CDR3 loop: CASSLRLYEQFF. The CDR3 DNA follows: TGTGCCAGCAGCCTAAGGCTCTATGAGCAGTTCTTC.

The chain joins TRBV2 to TRBJ1-4; 7 bases are a match to TRBD1. Germline V gives CDR1 SNHLY, CDR2 FYNNEI. V dropped 7 bases and J dropped 5; count of bases not matched to a gene: 7. The CDR3 has 14 residues. The CDR3 nucleotides are TGTGCCAGCACCCAGGGGACAGCGAATGAAAAACTGTTTTTT. Residues: CASTQGTANEKLFF.

The V gene is TRBV5-1, the J gene TRBJ1-1, with 7 bases matching TRBD1. The ends lost 3 bases at V and 8 bases at J; junction bases unmatched: 19. Germline CDR1 SGHRS, CDR2 YFSETQ. This CDR3 spans 17 amino acids. As DNA, the CDR3 is TGCGCCAGCAGCTACGAGACAGGGTTTAATACGGGGCCGGAAGCTTTCTTT. Residues: CASSYETGFNTGPEAFF. Full variable domain (missing parts from reference TRBV5-1 and TRBJ1-1): KAGVTQTPRYLIKTRGQQVTLSCSPISGHRSVSWYQQTPGQGLQFLFEYFSETQRNKGNFPGRFSGRQFSNSRSEMNVSTLELGDSALYLCASSYETGFNTGPEAFFGQGTRLTVV.

This clonotype was seen a handful of times. The chain recombines TRBV24-1 with TRBJ1-5; possibly TRBD1 for D (5 bases). This CDR3 comprises 14 residues. V gave up 5 bases and J gave up 5 bases, with 12 bases separating them. Per the germline V gene, CDR1 is KGHDR and CDR2 is SFDVKD. CDR3 DNA sequence: TGTGCCACCAGTGGGGGCCTTTTGGATCAGCCCCAGCATTTT. It specifies CATSGGLLDQPQHF.

This chain links TRBV28 with TRBJ2-7; weak D call: TRBD1 (5 bases). Trimming took off 3 bases at V and 2 bases at J, with 14 bases between the two ends. Germline V gene data show CDR1 as MDHEN and CDR2 as SYDVKM. This CDR3 comprises 15 residues. This CDR3 reads CASSFFLGHTYEQYF. In DNA form, the CDR3 reads TGTGCCAGCAGTTTTTTCCTTGGACATACCTACGAGCAGTACTTC.

This clonotype appeared a few times. The V and J genes are TRBV12-3 or TRBV12-4 and TRBJ1-1, with D maybe TRBD1 (5 bases). The CDR3 loop spans 14 amino acids. Between the trimmed V and J ends, which lost 7 bases and 1 base, there was a span of 13 bases. The CDR3 coding sequence is TGTGCCAGCACTCCCCGGGGCCGGAACACTGAAGCTTTCTTT. It is translated as CASTPRGRNTEAFF.

This chain joins TRBV2 and TRBJ1-4, with TRBD1 matching 9 bases. Per germline, CDR1 SNHLY and CDR2 FYNNEI. V shed 6 bases, J shed 5 bases, and the junction held 7 bases outside the gene matches. CDR3 length: 15 amino acids. The CDR3 reads CASSRTGTGNEKLFF. The CDR3 DNA is TGTGCCAGCAGCCGAACCGGGACAGGGAATGAAAAACTGTTTTTT.

V usage is TRBV5-5 and J usage is TRBJ1-1; no firm D call. There are 14 residues in the CDR3. CDR1 is SGHKS, CDR2 YYEKEE, per germline (reference sequence). Between the trimmed V and J ends, which lost 1 base and 1 base, there was a span of 8 bases. The CDR3 region has the DNA TGTGCCAGCAGCTTGTTGGACTGGAACACTGAAGCTTTCTTT. It translates to CASSLLDWNTEAFF.

The chain combines TRBV28 with TRBJ2-3; D unclear. CDR1 MDHEN and CDR2 SYDVKM come from the germline V gene. The germline V and J ends were trimmed by 6 bases and 2 bases, with 15 bases remaining between them. CDR3 length: 15 amino acids. CDR3 nucleotide sequence: TGTGCCAGCAGCACACGGATCAGTGCCACAGATACGCAGTATTTT. This codes for CASSTRISATDTQYF.

The chain couples TRBV12-3 or TRBV12-4 to TRBJ1-1; 8 bases are shared with TRBD1. This CDR3 is built from 12 residues. Germline trimming cut 5 bases from V and 11 bases from J; bases unmatched to any gene: 7. CDR3: CASSTGQGSAFF. The CDR3 nucleotides read TGTGCCAGCAGTACAGGACAGGGTTCGGCTTTCTTT.